This TCR beta chain is drawn from a study of T-cell reconstitution after alpha-beta-depleted transplantation in children. Study-wide results and limits: High day-60 TCRbeta diversity in some patients came from surviving recipient T cells and thymic progenitors. Where alpha-beta T cells came from about two months after transplant was reportedly several hundred expanded graft clones. Diversity and T-cell counts at one year after transplant derived mostly from new T cells.

This CDR3 comprises 15 residues. V lost 1 base to trimming and J lost 0 bases, with 10 bases between them. Per the germline V gene, CDR1 is SQVTM and CDR2 is ANQGSEA. A TCRbeta library incorporating unique molecular identifiers was prepared. One entry per CDR3 protein results from TCRdb running MiXCR on the PCR reads. The sample holds about 980,000 distinct CDR3 sequences, about 31% seen once. This clonotype was counted many times. Its target is unknown. Source: PBMCs, mostly from graft donor cells, taken 360 days after TCRalphabeta/CD19-depleted stem cell transplant. This TCR derives from a boy under two years old who had a stem cell transplant for SCID, so the T cells may come from the graft donor. The V and J genes are TRBV29-1 and TRBJ2-1, with D perhaps matching TRBD2 (6 bases). The CDR3 loop reads CSVEGGGPSYNEQFF. CDR3 DNA: TGCAGCGTTGAAGGGGGAGGACCCTCCTACAATGAGCAGTTCTTC.